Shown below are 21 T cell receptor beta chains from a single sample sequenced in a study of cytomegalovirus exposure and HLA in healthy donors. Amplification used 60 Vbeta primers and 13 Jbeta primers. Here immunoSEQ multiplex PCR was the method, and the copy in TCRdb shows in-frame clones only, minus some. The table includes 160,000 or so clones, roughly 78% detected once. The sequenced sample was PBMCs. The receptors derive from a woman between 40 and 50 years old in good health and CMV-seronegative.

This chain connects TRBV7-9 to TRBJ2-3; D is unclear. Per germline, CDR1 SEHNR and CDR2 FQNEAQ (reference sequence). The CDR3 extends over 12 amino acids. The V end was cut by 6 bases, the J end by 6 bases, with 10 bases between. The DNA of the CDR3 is TGTGCCAGCAGACTCTACGCGGATACGCAGTATTTT. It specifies CASRLYADTQYF.

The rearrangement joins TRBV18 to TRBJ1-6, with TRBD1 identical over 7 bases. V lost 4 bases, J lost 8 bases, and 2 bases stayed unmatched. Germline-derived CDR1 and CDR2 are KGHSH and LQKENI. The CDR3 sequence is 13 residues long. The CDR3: CASSQGGDSPLHF. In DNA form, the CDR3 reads TGTGCCAGCTCACAAGGGGGCGATTCACCCCTCCACTTT.

For the CDR3, the DNA is TGTGCCAGCAGTTGGGACAGGGGTAATTCACCCCTCCACTTT. This translates into CASSWDRGNSPLHF. The chain joins TRBV28 to TRBJ1-6; 10 nucleotides line up with TRBD1. This CDR3 comprises 14 residues. Germline assignment: CDR1 MDHEN and CDR2 SYDVKM. Unmatched junction bases numbered 0, after V lost 4 bases and J lost 6 bases.

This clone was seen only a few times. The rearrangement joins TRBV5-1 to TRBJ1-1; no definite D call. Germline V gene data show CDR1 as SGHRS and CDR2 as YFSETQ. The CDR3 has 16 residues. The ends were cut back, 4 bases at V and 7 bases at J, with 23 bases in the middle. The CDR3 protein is CASSAALAGDRREAFF. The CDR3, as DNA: TGCGCCAGCAGCGCGGCCCTGGCGGGCGACCGCCGTGAAGCTTTCTTT.

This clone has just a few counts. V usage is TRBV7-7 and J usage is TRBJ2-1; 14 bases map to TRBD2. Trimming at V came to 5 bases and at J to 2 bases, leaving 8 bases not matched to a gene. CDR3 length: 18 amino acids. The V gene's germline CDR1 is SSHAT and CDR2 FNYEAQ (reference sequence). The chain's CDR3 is CASSPIGTSGGPYNEQFF. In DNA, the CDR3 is TGTGCCAGCAGCCCCATCGGGACTAGCGGGGGACCCTACAATGAGCAGTTCTTC.

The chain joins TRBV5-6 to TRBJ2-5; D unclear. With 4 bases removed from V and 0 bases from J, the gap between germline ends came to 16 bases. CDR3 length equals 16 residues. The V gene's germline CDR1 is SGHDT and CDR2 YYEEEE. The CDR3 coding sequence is TGTGCCAGCAGCCGCGCGACTCTCCTGTACCAAGAGACCCAGTACTTC. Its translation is CASSRATLLYQETQYF.

CDR3: CASSSRRGGLSYEQYF. The CDR3 bases are TGTGCCAGCAGTTCCCGGCGCGGGGGGCTCTCCTACGAGCAGTACTTC. This chain joins TRBV27 and TRBJ2-7; 8 bases fit TRBD2. The CDR3 is 16 residues long. CDR1 and CDR2 (germline): MNHEY, SMNVEV (reference sequence). Trimming cost V 4 bases and J 0 bases; bases outside gene matches: 8.

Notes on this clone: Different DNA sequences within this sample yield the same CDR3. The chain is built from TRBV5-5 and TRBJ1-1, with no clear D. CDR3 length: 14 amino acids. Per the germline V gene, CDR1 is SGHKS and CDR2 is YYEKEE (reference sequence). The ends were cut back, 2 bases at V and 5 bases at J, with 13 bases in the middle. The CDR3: CASSLTGMVTEAFF. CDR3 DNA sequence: TGTGCCAGCAGCTTAACCGGGATGGTTACTGAAGCTTTCTTT.

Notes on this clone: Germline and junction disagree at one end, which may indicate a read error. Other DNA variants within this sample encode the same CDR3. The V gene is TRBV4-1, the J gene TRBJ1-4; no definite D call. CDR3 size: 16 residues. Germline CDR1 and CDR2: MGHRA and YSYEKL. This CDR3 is CASSRQSGSTNEKLFF. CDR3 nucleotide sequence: TGTGCCAGCAGCCGTCAGTCGGGTTCAACTAATGAAAAACTGTTTTTT.

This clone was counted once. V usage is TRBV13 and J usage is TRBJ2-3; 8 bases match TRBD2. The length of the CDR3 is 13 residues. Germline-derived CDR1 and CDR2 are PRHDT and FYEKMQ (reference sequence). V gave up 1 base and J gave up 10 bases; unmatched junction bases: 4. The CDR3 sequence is CASSLASGGAQYF. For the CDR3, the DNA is TGTGCCAGCAGCTTAGCCTCCGGGGGGGCGCAGTATTTT.

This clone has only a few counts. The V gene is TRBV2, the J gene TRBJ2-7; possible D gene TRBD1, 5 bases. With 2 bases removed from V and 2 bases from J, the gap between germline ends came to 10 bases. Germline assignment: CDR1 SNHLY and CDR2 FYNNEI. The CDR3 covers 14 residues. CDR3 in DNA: TGTGCCAGCAGTGAAAGGGGAAGGGCCTACGAGCAGTACTTC. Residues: CASSERGRAYEQYF.

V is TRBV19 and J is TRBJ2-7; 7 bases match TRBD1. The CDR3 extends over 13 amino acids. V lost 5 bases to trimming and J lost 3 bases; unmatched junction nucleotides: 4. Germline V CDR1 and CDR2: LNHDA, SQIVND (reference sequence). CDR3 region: CASSDREDYEQYF. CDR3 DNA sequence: TGTGCCAGTAGTGACAGGGAAGACTACGAGCAGTACTTC. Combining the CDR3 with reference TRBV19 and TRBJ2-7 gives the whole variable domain DGGITQSPKYLFRKEGQNVTLSCEQNLNHDAMYWYRQDPGQGLRLIYYSQIVNDFQKGDIAEGYSVSREKKESFPLTVTSAQKNPTAFYLCASSDREDYEQYFGPGTRLTVT.

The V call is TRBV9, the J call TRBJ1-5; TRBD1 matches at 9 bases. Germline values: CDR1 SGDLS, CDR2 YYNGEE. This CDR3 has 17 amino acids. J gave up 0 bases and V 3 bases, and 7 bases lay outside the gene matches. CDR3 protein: CASSAGQGPYSNQPQHF. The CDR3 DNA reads TGTGCCAGCAGCGCGGGACAGGGACCTTATAGCAATCAGCCCCAGCATTTT.

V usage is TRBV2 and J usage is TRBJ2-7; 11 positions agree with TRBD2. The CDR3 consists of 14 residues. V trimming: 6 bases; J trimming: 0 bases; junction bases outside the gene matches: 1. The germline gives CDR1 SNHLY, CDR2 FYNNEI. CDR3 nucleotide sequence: TGTGCCAGCAGGGGACTAGCGGTCTCCTACGAGCAGTACTTC. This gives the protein CASRGLAVSYEQYF.

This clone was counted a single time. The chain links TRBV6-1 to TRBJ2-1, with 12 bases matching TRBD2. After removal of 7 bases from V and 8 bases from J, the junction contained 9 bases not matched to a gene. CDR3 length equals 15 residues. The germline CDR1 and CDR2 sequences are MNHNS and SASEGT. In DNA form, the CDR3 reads TGTGCCAGCAATGCCCTAGCGGGGGGGCCGTATGAGCAGTTCTTC. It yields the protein CASNALAGGPYEQFF.

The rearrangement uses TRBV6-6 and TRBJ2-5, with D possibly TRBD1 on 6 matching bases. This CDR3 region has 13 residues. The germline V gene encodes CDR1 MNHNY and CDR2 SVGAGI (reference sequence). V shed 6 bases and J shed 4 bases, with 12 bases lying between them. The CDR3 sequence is CASRKQGGETQYF. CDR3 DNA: TGTGCCAGCAGGAAACAGGGCGGAGAGACCCAGTACTTC.

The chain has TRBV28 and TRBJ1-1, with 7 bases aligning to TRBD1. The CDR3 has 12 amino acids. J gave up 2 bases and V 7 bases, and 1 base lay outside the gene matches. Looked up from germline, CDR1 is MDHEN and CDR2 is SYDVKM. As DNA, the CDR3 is TGTGCCAGCAACAGGGGCAACACTGAAGCTTTCTTT. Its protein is CASNRGNTEAFF.

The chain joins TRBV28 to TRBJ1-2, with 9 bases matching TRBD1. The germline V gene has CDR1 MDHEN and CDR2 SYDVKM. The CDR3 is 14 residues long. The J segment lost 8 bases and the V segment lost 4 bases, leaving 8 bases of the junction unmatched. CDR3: CASSYRDRAGGYTF. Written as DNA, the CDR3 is TGTGCCAGCAGTTACAGGGACAGGGCAGGAGGCTACACCTTC.

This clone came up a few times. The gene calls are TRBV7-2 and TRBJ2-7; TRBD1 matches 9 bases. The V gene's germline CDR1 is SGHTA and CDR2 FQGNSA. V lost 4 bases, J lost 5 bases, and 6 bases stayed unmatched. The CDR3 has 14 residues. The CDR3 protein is CASSYRTGDHEQYF. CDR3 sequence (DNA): TGTGCCAGCAGCTATCGGACAGGGGACCACGAGCAGTACTTC.

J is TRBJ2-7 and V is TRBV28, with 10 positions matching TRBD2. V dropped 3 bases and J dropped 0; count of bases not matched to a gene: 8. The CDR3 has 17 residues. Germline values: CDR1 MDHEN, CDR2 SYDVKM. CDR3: CASSFSPSGGFSYEQYF. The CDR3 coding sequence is TGTGCCAGCAGTTTCTCGCCTAGCGGGGGCTTCTCCTACGAGCAGTACTTC.

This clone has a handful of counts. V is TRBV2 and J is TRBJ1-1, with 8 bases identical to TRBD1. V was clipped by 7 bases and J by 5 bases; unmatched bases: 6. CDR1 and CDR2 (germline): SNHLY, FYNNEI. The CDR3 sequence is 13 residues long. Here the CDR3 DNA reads TGTGCCAGCAAAGTCAGGGGGCATACTGAAGCTTTCTTT. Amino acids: CASKVRGHTEAFF.